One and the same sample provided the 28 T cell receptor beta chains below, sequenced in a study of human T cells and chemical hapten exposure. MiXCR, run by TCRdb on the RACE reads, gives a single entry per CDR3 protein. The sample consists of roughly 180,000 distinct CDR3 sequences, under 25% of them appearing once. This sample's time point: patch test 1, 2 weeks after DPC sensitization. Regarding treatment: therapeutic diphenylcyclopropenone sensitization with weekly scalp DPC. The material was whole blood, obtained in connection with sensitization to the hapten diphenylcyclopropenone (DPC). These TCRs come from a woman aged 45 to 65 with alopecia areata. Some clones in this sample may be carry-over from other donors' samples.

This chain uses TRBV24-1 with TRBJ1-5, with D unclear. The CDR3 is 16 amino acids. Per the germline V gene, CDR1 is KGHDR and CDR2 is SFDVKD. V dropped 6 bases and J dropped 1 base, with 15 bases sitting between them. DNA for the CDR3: TGTGCCACCAGTAGCTATTCCACTGACAGCAATCAGCCCCAGCATTTT. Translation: CATSSYSTDSNQPQHF.

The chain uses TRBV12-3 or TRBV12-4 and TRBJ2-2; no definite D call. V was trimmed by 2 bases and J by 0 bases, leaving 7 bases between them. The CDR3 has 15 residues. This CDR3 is CASSLYVANTGELFF. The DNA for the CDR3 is TGTGCCAGCAGTTTATATGTCGCGAACACCGGGGAGCTGTTTTTT.

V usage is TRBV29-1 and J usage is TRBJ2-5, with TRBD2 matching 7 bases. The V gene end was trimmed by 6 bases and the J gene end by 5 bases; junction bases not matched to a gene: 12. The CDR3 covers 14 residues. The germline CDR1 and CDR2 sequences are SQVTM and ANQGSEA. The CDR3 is CSVEPGLVLETQYF. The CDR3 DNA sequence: TGCAGCGTAGAACCCGGACTAGTTTTGGAGACCCAGTACTTC.

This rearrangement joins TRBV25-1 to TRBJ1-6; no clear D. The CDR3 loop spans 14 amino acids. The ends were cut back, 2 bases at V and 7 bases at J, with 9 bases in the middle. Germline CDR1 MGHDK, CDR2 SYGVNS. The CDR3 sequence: CASSESMRNSPLHF. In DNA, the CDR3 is TGTGCCAGCAGTGAAAGTATGCGGAATTCACCCCTCCACTTT.

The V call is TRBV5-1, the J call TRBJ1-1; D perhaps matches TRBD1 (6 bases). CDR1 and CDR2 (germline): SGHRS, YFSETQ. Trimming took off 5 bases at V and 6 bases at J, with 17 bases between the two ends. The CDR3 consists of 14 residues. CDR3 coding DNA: TGCGCCAGCAGTCCAGGGACACCGAGGTCTGAAGCTTTCTTT. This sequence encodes CASSPGTPRSEAFF. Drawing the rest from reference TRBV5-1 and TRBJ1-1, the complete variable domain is KAGVTQTPRYLIKTRGQQVTLSCSPISGHRSVSWYQQTPGQGLQFLFEYFSETQRNKGNFPGRFSGRQFSNSRSEMNVSTLELGDSALYLCASSPGTPRSEAFFGQGTRLTVV.

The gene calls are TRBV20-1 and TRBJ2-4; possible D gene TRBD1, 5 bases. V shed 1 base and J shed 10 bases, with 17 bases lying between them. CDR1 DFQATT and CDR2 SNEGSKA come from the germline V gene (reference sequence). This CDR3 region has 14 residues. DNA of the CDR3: TGCAGTGCTAGAGCCTTGCGACAGCCACGGATTCAGTACTTC. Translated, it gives CSARALRQPRIQYF.

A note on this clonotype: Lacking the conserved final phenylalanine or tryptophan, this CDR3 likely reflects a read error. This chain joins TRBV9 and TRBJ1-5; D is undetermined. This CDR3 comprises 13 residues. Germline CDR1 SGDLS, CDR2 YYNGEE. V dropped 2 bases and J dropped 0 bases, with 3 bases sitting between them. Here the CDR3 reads CASSVGSNQPQHS. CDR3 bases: TGTGCCAGCAGCGTTGGTAGCAATCAGCCCCAGCATTCT.

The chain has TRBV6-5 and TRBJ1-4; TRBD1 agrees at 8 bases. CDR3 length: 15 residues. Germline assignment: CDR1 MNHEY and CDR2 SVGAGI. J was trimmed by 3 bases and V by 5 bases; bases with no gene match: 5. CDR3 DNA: TGTGCCAGCAGTCCAGGGGGCAAATCTAATGAAAAACTGTTTTTT. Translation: CASSPGGKSNEKLFF.

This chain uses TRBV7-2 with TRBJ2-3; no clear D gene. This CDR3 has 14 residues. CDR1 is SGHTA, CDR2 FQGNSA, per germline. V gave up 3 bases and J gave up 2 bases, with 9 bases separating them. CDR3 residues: CASSFLVNTDTQYF. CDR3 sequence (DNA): TGTGCCAGCAGCTTCCTAGTTAACACAGATACGCAGTATTTT.

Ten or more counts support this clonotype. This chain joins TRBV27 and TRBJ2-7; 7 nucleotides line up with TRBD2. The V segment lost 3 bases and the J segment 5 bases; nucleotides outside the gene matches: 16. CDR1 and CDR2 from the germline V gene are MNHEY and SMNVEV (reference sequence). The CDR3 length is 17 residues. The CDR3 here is CASSFGGRPGRRDEQYF. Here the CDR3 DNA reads TGTGCCAGCAGTTTTGGAGGAAGGCCCGGGAGGCGCGACGAGCAGTACTTC.

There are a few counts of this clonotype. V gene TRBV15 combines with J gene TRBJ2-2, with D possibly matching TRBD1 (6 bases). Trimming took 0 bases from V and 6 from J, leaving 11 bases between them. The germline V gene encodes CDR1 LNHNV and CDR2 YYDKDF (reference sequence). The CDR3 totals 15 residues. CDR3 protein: CATSRDTGFAGELFF. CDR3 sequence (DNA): TGTGCCACCAGCAGAGACACAGGGTTCGCCGGGGAGCTGTTTTTT.

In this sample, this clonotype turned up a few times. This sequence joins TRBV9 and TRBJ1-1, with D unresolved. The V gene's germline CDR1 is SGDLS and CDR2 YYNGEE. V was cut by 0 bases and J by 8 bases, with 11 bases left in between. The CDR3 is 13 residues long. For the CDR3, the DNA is TGTGCCAGCAGCGTAGCTGGCCGGACCGAAGCTTTCTTT. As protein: CASSVAGRTEAFF.

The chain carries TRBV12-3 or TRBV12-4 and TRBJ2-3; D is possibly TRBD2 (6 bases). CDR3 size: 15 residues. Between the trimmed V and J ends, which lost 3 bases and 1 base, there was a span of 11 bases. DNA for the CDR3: TGTGCCAGCAGTTTGAGGGACTCCGGCACAGATACGCAGTATTTT. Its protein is CASSLRDSGTDTQYF.

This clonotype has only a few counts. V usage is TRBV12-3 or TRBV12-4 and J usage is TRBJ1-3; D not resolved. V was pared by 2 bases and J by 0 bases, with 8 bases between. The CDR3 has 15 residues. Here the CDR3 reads CASSLRQYSGNTIYF. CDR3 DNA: TGTGCCAGCAGTTTAAGGCAGTACTCTGGAAACACCATATATTTT.

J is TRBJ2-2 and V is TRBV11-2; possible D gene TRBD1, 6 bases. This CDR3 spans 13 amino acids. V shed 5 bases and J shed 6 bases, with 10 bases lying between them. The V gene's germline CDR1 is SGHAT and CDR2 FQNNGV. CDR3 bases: TGTGCCAGCAGCGGCAGGGGACCCGGGGAGCTGTTTTTT. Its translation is CASSGRGPGELFF.

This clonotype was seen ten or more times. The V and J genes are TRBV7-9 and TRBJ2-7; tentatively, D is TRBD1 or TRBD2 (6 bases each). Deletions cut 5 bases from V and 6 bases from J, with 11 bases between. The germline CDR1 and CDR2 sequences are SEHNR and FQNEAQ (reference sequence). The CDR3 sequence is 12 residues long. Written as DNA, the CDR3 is TGTGCCAGCAGCCCTGGGGGGCGCGAGCAGTACTTC. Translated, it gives CASSPGGREQYF.

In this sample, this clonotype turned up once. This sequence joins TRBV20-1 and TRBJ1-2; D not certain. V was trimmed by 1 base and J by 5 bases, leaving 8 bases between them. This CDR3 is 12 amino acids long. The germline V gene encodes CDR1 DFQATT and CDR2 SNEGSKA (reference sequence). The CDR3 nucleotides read TGCAGTGCTAGAGCAACGAGTTATGGCTACACCTTC. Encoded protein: CSARATSYGYTF.

The CDR3 here is CASTVGVNEQFF. CDR3 coding DNA: TGTGCCAGCACGGTGGGGGTCAATGAGCAGTTCTTC. This chain uses TRBV6-1 with TRBJ2-1; TRBD1 or TRBD2 may be the D gene (5 bases each). V was trimmed by 7 bases and J by 6 bases, leaving 10 bases between them. Germline loops: CDR1 MNHNS, CDR2 SASEGT. The CDR3 loop spans 12 amino acids.

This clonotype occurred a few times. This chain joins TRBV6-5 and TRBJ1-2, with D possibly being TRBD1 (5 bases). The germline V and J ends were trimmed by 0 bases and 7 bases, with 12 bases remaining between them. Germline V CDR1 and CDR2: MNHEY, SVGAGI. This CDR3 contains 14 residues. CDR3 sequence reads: CASSYSGQGGGYTF. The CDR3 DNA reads TGTGCCAGCAGTTACTCCGGGCAGGGAGGTGGCTACACCTTC.

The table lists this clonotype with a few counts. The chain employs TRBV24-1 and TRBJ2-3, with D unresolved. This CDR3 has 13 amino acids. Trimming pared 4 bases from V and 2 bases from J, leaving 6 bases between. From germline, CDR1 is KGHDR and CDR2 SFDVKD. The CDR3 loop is CATSDPHTDTQYF. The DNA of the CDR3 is TGTGCCACCAGTGACCCTCACACAGATACGCAGTATTTT.

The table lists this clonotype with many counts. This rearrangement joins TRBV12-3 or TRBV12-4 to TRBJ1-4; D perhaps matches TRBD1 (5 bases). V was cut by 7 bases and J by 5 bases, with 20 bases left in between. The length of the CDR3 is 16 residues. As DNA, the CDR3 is TGTGCCAGCACCCCTCTTGCGGGGCTAGGGAATGAAAAACTGTTTTTT. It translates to CASTPLAGLGNEKLFF.

The CDR3 loop reads CAISDLAAYYEQYF. The CDR3 coding sequence is TGTGCCATCAGTGATTTAGCGGCCTACTACGAGCAGTACTTC. The rearrangement uses TRBV10-3 and TRBJ2-7, with a possible D match to TRBD2 (6 bases). V was shortened by 3 bases and J by 3 bases, with 12 bases between the two germline ends. CDR3 length: 14 residues. Per the germline V gene, CDR1 is ENHRY and CDR2 is SYGVKD.

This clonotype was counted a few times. The CDR3 region is CASRVAGGTDTQYF. The DNA of the CDR3 is TGTGCCAGCAGGGTAGCGGGAGGCACAGATACGCAGTATTTT. The V call is TRBV2, the J call TRBJ2-3; TRBD2 agrees at 9 bases. The CDR3 totals 14 residues. Germline V gene lookup returns CDR1 SNHLY and CDR2 FYNNEI. V lost 6 bases to trimming and J lost 1 base; unmatched junction nucleotides: 2.

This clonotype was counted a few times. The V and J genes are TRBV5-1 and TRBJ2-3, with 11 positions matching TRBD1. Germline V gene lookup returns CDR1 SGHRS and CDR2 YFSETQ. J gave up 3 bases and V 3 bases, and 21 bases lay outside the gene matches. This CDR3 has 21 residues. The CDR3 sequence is CASSSHAGTGGLFQETDTQYF. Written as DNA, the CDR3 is TGCGCCAGCAGCTCCCACGCCGGGACAGGGGGTTTATTTCAGGAGACAGATACGCAGTATTTT.

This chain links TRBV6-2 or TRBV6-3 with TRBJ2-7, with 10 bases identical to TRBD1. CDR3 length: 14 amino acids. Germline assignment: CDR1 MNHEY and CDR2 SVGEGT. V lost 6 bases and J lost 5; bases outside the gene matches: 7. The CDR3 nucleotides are TGTGCCAGCAGAGAAACCGGGACAGGGGACGAGCAGTACTTC. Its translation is CASRETGTGDEQYF.

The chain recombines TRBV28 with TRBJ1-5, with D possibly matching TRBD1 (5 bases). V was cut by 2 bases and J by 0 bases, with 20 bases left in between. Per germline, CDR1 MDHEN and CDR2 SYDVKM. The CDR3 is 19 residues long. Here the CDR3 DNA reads TGTGCCAGCAGTTTAATCGAGGGGCCCGGCTCGTATAGCAATCAGCCCCAGCATTTT. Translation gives CASSLIEGPGSYSNQPQHF.

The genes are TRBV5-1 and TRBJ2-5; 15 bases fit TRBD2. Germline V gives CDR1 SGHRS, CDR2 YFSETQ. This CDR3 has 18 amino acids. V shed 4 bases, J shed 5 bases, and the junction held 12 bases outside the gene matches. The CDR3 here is CASSAGLAGGGSPETQYF. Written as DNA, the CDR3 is TGCGCCAGCAGCGCGGGACTAGCGGGAGGTGGGTCCCCCGAGACCCAGTACTTC.

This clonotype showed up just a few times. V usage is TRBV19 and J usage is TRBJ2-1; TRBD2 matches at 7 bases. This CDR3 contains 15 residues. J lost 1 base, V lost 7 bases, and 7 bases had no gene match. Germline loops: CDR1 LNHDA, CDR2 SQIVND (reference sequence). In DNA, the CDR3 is TGTGCCAGTAATTGGGGGGGGGAGTCCTACAATGAGCAGTTCTTC. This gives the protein CASNWGGESYNEQFF.